The present entry profiles one T cell receptor (beta chain) with its context. This entry is derived from a study of early T cells in non-severe SARS-CoV-2 infection. TCRdb re-called the 5' RACE reads with MiXCR, one entry per CDR3 protein. The data show tens of thousands of distinct CDR3 sequences, around 15% seen once. Germline V gene data show CDR1 as SGHRS and CDR2 as YFSETQ. There are 14 residues in the CDR3. V lost 4 bases, J lost 4 bases, and 7 bases stayed unmatched. This TCR derives from an adult who was a healthcare worker with PCR-confirmed SARS-CoV-2 infection or an uninfected control (not recorded which). The sample consisted of whole blood, taken at baseline. This chain connects TRBV5-1 to TRBJ1-2; 7 bases map to TRBD1. Here the CDR3 reads CASSTQGSGYGYTF. In nucleotides, the CDR3 is TGCGCCAGCAGCACACAGGGGAGCGGCTATGGCTACACCTTC. Complete variable domain (other parts from reference TRBV5-1 and TRBJ1-2): KAGVTQTPRYLIKTRGQQVTLSCSPISGHRSVSWYQQTPGQGLQFLFEYFSETQRNKGNFPGRFSGRQFSNSRSEMNVSTLELGDSALYLCASSTQGSGYGYTFGSGTRLTVV.